This T cell receptor (beta chain) was obtained from a study of T-cell reconstitution after alpha-beta-depleted transplantation in children. Preparation of the TCRbeta library was carried out with unique molecular identifiers. TCRdb re-called the PCR reads with MiXCR, one entry per CDR3 protein. The table lists some 390,000 distinct CDR3 sequences, just over 20% of them singletons, with over 3.5% in the top ten. This receptor was obtained from a human donor who donated a stem cell graft to a child with acute myeloid leukemia. This specimen consisted of PBMCs from the stem cell graft donor, obtained from the stem cell graft.

The CDR3 is CASSQVQQGAGANVLTF. CDR3 nucleotide sequence: TGCGCCAGCAGCCAAGTTCAACAGGGAGCTGGGGCCAACGTCCTGACTTTC. The chain employs TRBV4-1 and TRBJ2-6; D perhaps matches TRBD1 (6 bases). V shed 1 base and J shed 2 bases, with 12 bases lying between them. Germline CDR1 is MGHRA and CDR2 is YSYEKL. CDR3 length: 17 amino acids.